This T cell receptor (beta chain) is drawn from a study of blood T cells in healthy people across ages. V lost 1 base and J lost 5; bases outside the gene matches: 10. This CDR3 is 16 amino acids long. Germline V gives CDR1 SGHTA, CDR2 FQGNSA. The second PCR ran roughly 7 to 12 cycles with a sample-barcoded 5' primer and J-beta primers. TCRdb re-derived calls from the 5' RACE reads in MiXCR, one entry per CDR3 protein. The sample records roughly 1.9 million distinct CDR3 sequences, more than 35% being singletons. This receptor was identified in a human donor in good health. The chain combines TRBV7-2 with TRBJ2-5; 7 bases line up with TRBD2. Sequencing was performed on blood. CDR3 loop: CASSLDPQGGVETQYF. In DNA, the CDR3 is TGTGCCAGCAGCTTAGATCCCCAGGGAGGGGTGGAGACCCAGTACTTC.